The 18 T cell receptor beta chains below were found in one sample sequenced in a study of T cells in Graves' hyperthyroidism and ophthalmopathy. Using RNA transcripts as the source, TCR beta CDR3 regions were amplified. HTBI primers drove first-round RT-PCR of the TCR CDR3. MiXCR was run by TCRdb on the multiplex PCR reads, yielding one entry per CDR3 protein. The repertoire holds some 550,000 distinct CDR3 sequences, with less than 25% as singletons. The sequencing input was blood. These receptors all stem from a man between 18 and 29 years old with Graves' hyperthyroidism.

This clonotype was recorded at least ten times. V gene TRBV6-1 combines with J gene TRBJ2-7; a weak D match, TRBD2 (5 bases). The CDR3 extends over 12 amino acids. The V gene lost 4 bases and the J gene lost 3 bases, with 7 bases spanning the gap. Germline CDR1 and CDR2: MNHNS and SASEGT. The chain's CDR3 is CASSGEGYEQYF. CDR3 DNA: TGTGCCAGCAGTGGTGAGGGCTACGAGCAGTACTTC.

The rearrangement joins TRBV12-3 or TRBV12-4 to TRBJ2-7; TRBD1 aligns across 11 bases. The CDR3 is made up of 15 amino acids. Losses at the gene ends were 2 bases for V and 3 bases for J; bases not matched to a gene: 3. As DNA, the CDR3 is TGTGCCAGCAGTTTATACGGGACAGGGGGCTACGAGCAGTACTTC. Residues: CASSLYGTGGYEQYF.

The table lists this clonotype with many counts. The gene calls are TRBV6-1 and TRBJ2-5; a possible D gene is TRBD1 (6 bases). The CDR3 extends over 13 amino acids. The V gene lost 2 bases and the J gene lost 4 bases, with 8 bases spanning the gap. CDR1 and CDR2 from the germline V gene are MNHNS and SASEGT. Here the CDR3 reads CASSEIRGETQYF. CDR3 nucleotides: TGTGCCAGCAGTGAAATCAGGGGAGAGACCCAGTACTTC.

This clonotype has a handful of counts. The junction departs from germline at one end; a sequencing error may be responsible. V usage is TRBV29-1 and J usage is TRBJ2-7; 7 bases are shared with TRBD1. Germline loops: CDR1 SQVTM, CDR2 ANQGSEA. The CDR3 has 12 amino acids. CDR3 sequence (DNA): TGCAGCTTTGACAGGGAGATAGGCGAGCAGTACTTC. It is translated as CSFDREIGEQYF.

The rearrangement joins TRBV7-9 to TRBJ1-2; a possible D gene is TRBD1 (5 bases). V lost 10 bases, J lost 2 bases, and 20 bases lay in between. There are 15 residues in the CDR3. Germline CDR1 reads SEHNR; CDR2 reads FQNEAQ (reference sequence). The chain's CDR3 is CATSLRGIENYGYTF. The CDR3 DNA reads TGTGCCACCTCCCTTAGGGGCATTGAGAACTATGGCTACACCTTC.

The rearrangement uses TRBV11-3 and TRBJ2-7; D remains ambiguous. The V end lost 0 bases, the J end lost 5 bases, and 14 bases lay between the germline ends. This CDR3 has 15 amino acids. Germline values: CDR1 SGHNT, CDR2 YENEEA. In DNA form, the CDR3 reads TGTGCCAGCAGCTTAGAGGCAGTAACGGTTGACGAGCAGTACTTC. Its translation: CASSLEAVTVDEQYF.

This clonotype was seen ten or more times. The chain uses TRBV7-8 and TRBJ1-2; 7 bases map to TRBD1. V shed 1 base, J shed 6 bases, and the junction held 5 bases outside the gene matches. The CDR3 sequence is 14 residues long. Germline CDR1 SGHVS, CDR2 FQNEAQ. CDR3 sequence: CASSLEGAQNGYTF. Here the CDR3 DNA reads TGTGCCAGCAGCTTAGAGGGGGCGCAAAATGGCTACACCTTC.

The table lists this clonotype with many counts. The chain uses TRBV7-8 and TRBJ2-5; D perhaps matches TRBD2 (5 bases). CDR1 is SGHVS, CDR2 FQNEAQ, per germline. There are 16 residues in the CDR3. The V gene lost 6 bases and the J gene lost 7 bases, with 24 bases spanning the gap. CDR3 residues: CASSPIPGNMRRTQYF. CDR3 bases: TGTGCCAGCAGTCCCATCCCGGGAAATATGAGAAGGACCCAGTACTTC.

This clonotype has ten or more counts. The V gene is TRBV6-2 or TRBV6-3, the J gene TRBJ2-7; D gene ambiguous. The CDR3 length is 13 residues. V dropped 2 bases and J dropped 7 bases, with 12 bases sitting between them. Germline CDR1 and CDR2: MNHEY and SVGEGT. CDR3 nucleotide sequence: TGTGCCAGCAGTTACAACAAGGCCGGGGAGCAGTACTTC. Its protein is CASSYNKAGEQYF.

The CDR3 protein is CASSDQGVETQYF. Written as DNA, the CDR3 is TGTGCCAGCAGTGACCAGGGAGTGGAGACCCAGTACTTC. The V gene is TRBV6-1, the J gene TRBJ2-5, with D perhaps being TRBD1 or TRBD2 (5 bases each). V was trimmed by 3 bases and J by 5 bases, leaving 10 bases between them. CDR3 length: 13 amino acids. CDR1 and CDR2 (germline): MNHNS, SASEGT.

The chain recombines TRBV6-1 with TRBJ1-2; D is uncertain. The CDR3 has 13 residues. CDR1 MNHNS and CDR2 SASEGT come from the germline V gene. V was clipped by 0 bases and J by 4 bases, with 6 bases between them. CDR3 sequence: CASSEAPSYGYTF. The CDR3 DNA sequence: TGTGCCAGCAGTGAAGCGCCCTCCTATGGCTACACCTTC.

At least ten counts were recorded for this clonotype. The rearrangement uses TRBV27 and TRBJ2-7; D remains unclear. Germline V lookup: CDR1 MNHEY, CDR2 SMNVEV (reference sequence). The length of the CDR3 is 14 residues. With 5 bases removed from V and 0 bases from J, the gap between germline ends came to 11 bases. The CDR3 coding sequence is TGTGCCAGCAGTCAGGACGGTAACTCCTACGAGCAGTACTTC. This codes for CASSQDGNSYEQYF.

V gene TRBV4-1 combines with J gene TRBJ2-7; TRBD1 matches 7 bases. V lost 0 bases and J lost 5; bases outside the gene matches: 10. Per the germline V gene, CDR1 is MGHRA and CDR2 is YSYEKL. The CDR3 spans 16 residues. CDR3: CASSQDSTGAFDEQYF. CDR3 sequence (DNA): TGCGCCAGCAGCCAAGATAGTACAGGGGCATTCGACGAGCAGTACTTC.

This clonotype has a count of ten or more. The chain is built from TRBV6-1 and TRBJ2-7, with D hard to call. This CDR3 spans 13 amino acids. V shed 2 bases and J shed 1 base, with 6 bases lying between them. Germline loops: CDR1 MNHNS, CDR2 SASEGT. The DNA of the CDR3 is TGTGCCAGCAGTGAATGGCATTCCTACGAGCAGTACTTC. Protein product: CASSEWHSYEQYF.

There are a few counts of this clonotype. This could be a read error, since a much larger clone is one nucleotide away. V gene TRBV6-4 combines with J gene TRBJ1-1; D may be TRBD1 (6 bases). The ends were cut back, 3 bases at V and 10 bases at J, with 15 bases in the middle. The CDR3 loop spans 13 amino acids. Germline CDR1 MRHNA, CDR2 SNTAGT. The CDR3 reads CASSEWEEGVAFF. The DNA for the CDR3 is TGTGCCAGCAGTGAATGGGAGGAGGGGGTAGCTTTCTTT.

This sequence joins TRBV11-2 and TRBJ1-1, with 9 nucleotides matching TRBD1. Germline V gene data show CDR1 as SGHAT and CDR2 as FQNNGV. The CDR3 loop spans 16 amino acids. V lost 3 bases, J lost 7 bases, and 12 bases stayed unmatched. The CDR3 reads CASSFRRTGGADEAFF. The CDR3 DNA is TGTGCCAGCAGCTTCCGTCGCACAGGGGGCGCCGATGAAGCTTTCTTT.

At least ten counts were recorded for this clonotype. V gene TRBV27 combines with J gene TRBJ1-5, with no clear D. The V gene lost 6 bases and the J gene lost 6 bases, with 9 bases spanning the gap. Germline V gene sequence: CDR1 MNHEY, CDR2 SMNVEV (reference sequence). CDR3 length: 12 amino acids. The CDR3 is CASSMAGQPQHF. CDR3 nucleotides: TGTGCCAGCAGCATGGCCGGTCAGCCCCAGCATTTT.

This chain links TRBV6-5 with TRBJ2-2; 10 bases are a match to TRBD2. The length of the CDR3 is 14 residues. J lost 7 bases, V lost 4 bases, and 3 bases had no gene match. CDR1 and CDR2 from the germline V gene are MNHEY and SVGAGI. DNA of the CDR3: TGTGCCAGCAGTTCGAGCGGGGGGGGCGGGGAGCTGTTTTTT. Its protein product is CASSSSGGGGELFF.